A selection of T cell receptor beta chains follows, all from one sample in a study of cytomegalovirus exposure and HLA in healthy donors. Method: immunoSEQ multiplex PCR; TCRdb's copy keeps in-frame clones and lacks some. The sample table sets out 70,000 to 85,000 clones. Sequencing was carried out using PBMCs. The source is a female donor in good health and CMV-seropositive. The CDR3 runs from the conserved cysteine through the conserved F or W. Fields, in order: D gene, V gene, J gene, CDR3 DNA, CDR3 protein. A D gene is named only where the DNA matches it firmly.

d_gene: TRBD1; v_gene: TRBV5-1; j_gene: TRBJ2-2; CDR3nt: TGCGCCAGCAGCAAACGGACAGGAGCGACGAACACCGGGGAGCTGTTTTTT; CDR3aa: CASSKRTGATNTGELFF
d_gene: TRBD1; v_gene: TRBV7-2; j_gene: TRBJ2-2; CDR3nt: TGTGCCAGCAGCTTAGGCCCCAACAGGGGCGCCGGGGAGCTGTTTTTT; CDR3aa: CASSLGPNRGAGELFF
d_gene: .; v_gene: TRBV5-1; j_gene: TRBJ2-1; CDR3nt: TGCGCCAGCAGCTTGGTTGGGGGGAATGCCTACAATGAGCAGTTCTTC; CDR3aa: CASSLVGGNAYNEQFF
d_gene: .; v_gene: TRBV7-6; j_gene: TRBJ2-7; CDR3nt: TGTGCCAGCAGCCCCCCGCAGGGTCCGCAGTACTTC; CDR3aa: CASSPPQGPQYF
d_gene: .; v_gene: TRBV6-6; j_gene: TRBJ1-1; CDR3nt: TGTGCCAGCAGACTCGGCGGGGTCCACACTGAAGCTTTCTTT; CDR3aa: CASRLGGVHTEAFF
d_gene: .; v_gene: TRBV7-8; j_gene: TRBJ2-3; CDR3nt: TGTGTCACAAGCTTCAGCGAGACAGAGCCTGAGGACACAGATACGCAGTATTTT; CDR3aa: CVTSFSETEPEDTDTQYF
d_gene: TRBD2; v_gene: TRBV10-3; j_gene: TRBJ2-1; CDR3nt: TGTGCCATCAGGGACTCGACTAGCGGGAGACTCAATGAGCAGTTCTTC; CDR3aa: CAIRDSTSGRLNEQFF
d_gene: TRBD2; v_gene: TRBV9; j_gene: TRBJ2-1; CDR3nt: TGTGCCAGCAGCATCTTCCCCGGGACTAGGAATGAGCAGTTCTTC; CDR3aa: CASSIFPGTRNEQFF
d_gene: .; v_gene: TRBV5-4; j_gene: TRBJ2-7; CDR3nt: TGTGCCAGCAGCTTCTCGGTGGCGGGCGAGCAGTACTTC; CDR3aa: CASSFSVAGEQYF
d_gene: TRBD1; v_gene: TRBV29-1; j_gene: TRBJ1-2; CDR3nt: TGCAGCGTTGAATCTCAGGGGGCGGTAAGAGGCTACACCTTC; CDR3aa: CSVESQGAVRGYTF
d_gene: .; v_gene: TRBV28; j_gene: TRBJ1-2; CDR3nt: TGTGCCAGCAGTTTGTGGGGGCCGAACTATGGCTACACCTTC; CDR3aa: CASSLWGPNYGYTF
d_gene: .; v_gene: TRBV5-1; j_gene: TRBJ1-6; CDR3nt: TGCGCCAGCAGCTTGGAGAGAGGCACCTATAATTCACCCCTCCACTTT; CDR3aa: CASSLERGTYNSPLHF
d_gene: TRBD2; v_gene: TRBV19; j_gene: TRBJ2-5; CDR3nt: TGTGCCAGTAGTACGCACCGGGGAGGGGAACAAGAGACCCAGTACTTC; CDR3aa: CASSTHRGGEQETQYF
d_gene: .; v_gene: TRBV2; j_gene: TRBJ2-7; CDR3nt: TGTGCCAGCAGTGAACAGGGATACGAGCAGTACTTC; CDR3aa: CASSEQGYEQYF
d_gene: TRBD1; v_gene: TRBV19; j_gene: TRBJ2-7; CDR3nt: TGTGCCAGTAGTAATACAGGGGACTCCTACGAGCAGTACTTC; CDR3aa: CASSNTGDSYEQYF
d_gene: TRBD2; v_gene: TRBV25-1; j_gene: TRBJ2-1; CDR3nt: TGTGCCAGCAGTGGGGGACTAGCGGAGGGGGGCTCCTACAATGAGCAGTTCTTC; CDR3aa: CASSGGLAEGGSYNEQFF
d_gene: .; v_gene: TRBV7-2; j_gene: TRBJ2-7; CDR3nt: TGTGCCAGCAGCTTACTAGCTCAGTACGAGCAGTACTTC; CDR3aa: CASSLLAQYEQYF
d_gene: .; v_gene: TRBV7-9; j_gene: TRBJ2-7; CDR3nt: TGTGCCAGCAGCTCAGCCGGTCGCTTCTACGAGCAGTACTTC; CDR3aa: CASSSAGRFYEQYF
d_gene: TRBD1; v_gene: TRBV28; j_gene: TRBJ1-1; CDR3nt: TGTGCCAGCAGGGGGGCTTGGACAGGGGTTGAAGCTTTCTTT; CDR3aa: CASRGAWTGVEAFF
d_gene: .; v_gene: TRBV5-5; j_gene: TRBJ1-6; CDR3nt: TGTGCCAGCAGCTGGAGGGAAGTTGCCTATAATTCACCCCTCCACTTT; CDR3aa: CASSWREVAYNSPLHF
d_gene: .; v_gene: TRBV28; j_gene: TRBJ1-1; CDR3nt: TGTGCCAGCAGTTTGGGGGAGGGGACTGAAGCTTTCTTT; CDR3aa: CASSLGEGTEAFF
d_gene: TRBD2; v_gene: TRBV6-5; j_gene: TRBJ2-6; CDR3nt: TGTGCCAGCAGTCTTCCTAGCGGGGGGGCAGTCCTGACTTTC; CDR3aa: CASSLPSGGAVLTF
d_gene: TRBD2; v_gene: TRBV19; j_gene: TRBJ2-2; CDR3nt: TGTGCCAGTAGTGGGGCTAGCGGGGGCGGGGAGCTGTTTTTT; CDR3aa: CASSGASGGGELFF
d_gene: TRBD2; v_gene: TRBV15; j_gene: TRBJ2-1; CDR3nt: TGTGCCACCAGCAGAGATTTAGCGGGGAAGTTCTTC; CDR3aa: CATSRDLAGKFF
d_gene: .; v_gene: TRBV6-6; j_gene: TRBJ2-2; CDR3nt: TGTGCCAGCAGTATCTCGCGGTTGAACACCGGGGAGCTGTTTTTT; CDR3aa: CASSISRLNTGELFF
d_gene: .; v_gene: TRBV7-8; j_gene: TRBJ1-1; CDR3nt: TGTGCCAGCAGCTACCGGACTGTCCGGAACACTGAAGCTTTCTTT; CDR3aa: CASSYRTVRNTEAFF
d_gene: .; v_gene: TRBV11-2; j_gene: TRBJ2-5; CDR3nt: TGTGCCAGCAGCACAGGGCTAGAGACCCAGTACTTC; CDR3aa: CASSTGLETQYF
d_gene: .; v_gene: TRBV18; j_gene: TRBJ1-1; CDR3nt: TGTGCCAGCGGGCGGACTACTGAAGCTTTCTTT; CDR3aa: CASGRTTEAFF
d_gene: .; v_gene: TRBV2; j_gene: TRBJ2-5; CDR3nt: TGTGCCAGCAGTGAAGGGGTCTGGGGGGAGGAGACCCAGTACTTC; CDR3aa: CASSEGVWGEETQYF
d_gene: TRBD1; v_gene: TRBV29-1; j_gene: TRBJ2-1; CDR3nt: TGCAGCGTCCTGGACAGGGGGCTGGTTGGTGAGCAGTTCTTC; CDR3aa: CSVLDRGLVGEQFF
d_gene: .; v_gene: TRBV5-8; j_gene: TRBJ1-6; CDR3nt: TGTGCCAGCAGGCCCTCGGGCTCCTATAATTCACCCCTCCACTTT; CDR3aa: CASRPSGSYNSPLHF
d_gene: .; v_gene: TRBV7-2; j_gene: TRBJ1-1; CDR3nt: TGTGCCAGCAGCCTCTCCCGGAGTAACACTGAAGCTTTCTTT; CDR3aa: CASSLSRSNTEAFF
d_gene: TRBD1; v_gene: TRBV7-2; j_gene: TRBJ1-5; CDR3nt: TGTGCCAGCAGCGGCCGCAGGGGGAATCAGCCCCAGCATTTT; CDR3aa: CASSGRRGNQPQHF
d_gene: .; v_gene: TRBV7-2; j_gene: TRBJ2-7; CDR3nt: TGTGCCAGCAGCTTAGAGGCGACAGGAGTCTACGAGCAGTACTTC; CDR3aa: CASSLEATGVYEQYF
d_gene: .; v_gene: TRBV7-9; j_gene: TRBJ2-1; CDR3nt: TGTGCCAGCAGCTTGCCCAGGATCTATGAGCAGTTCTTC; CDR3aa: CASSLPRIYEQFF
d_gene: .; v_gene: TRBV5-4; j_gene: TRBJ2-3; CDR3nt: TGTGCCAGCAGCTTGAGCCGAGCAGATACGCAGTATTTT; CDR3aa: CASSLSRADTQYF
d_gene: .; v_gene: TRBV11-2; j_gene: TRBJ2-7; CDR3nt: TGTGCCAGCAGCCACTCCGGGGGGCGCGAGCAGTACTTC; CDR3aa: CASSHSGGREQYF
d_gene: TRBD1; v_gene: TRBV14; j_gene: TRBJ1-2; CDR3nt: TGTGCCAGCAGCCAAGATATCCTAAAACCCGCGGGACAGGCCTTTAATGGCTACACCTTC; CDR3aa: CASSQDILKPAGQAFNGYTF
d_gene: TRBD1; v_gene: TRBV28; j_gene: TRBJ1-2; CDR3nt: TGTGCCAGCAGTTCTAAGGGACAGCTCAACTATGGCTACACCTTC; CDR3aa: CASSSKGQLNYGYTF
d_gene: .; v_gene: TRBV13; j_gene: TRBJ1-6; CDR3nt: TGTGCCAGCAGCTTTTCAGGGAATAATTCACCCCTCCACTTT; CDR3aa: CASSFSGNNSPLHF
d_gene: TRBD1; v_gene: TRBV5-1; j_gene: TRBJ1-2; CDR3nt: TGCGCCAGCAGCAGAGTGGGACAGGGCTATGGCTACACCTTC; CDR3aa: CASSRVGQGYGYTF
d_gene: .; v_gene: TRBV9; j_gene: TRBJ1-1; CDR3nt: TGTGCCAGCAGCTCTCCGGGGACAGAAGCTTTCTTT; CDR3aa: CASSSPGTEAFF
d_gene: .; v_gene: TRBV19; j_gene: TRBJ1-2; CDR3nt: TGTGCCAGTAGTTTCCGGGATGGTATCTATGGCTACACCTTC; CDR3aa: CASSFRDGIYGYTF